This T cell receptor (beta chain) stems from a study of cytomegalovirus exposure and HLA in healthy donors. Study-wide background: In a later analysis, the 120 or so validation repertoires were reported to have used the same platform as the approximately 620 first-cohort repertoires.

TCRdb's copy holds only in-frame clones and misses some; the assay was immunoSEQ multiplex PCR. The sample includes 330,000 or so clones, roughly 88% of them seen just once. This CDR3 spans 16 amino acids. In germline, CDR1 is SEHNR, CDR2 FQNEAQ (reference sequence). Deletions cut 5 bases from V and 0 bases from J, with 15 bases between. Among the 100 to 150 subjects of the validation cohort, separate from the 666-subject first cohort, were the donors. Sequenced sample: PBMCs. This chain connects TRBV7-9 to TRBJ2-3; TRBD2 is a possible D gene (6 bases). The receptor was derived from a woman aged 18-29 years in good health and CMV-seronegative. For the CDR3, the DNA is TGTGCCAGCAGCGCCCTAGCAGGGACTAGCACAGATACGCAGTATTTT. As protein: CASSALAGTSTDTQYF.